Each of the 17 T cell receptor beta chains below was sequenced from the same sample in a study of T cell responses to AZD1222 COVID-19 vaccine. Profiled with immunoSEQ multiplex PCR; TCRdb holds only in-frame clones, not every one. The profile shows 150,000 to 200,000 clones, around 88% of them singletons. This specimen was peripheral blood, taken on day 0 of AZD1222 vaccination. These receptors originate from an adult in good health.

This sequence joins TRBV5-4 and TRBJ2-1; the D call may be TRBD1 or TRBD2 (5 bases each). CDR1 SGHNT and CDR2 YYREEE come from the germline V gene (reference sequence). This CDR3 spans 16 amino acids. V was shortened by 4 bases and J by 8 bases, with 22 bases between the two germline ends. Here the CDR3 reads CASSTTGTPLAHEQFF. CDR3 DNA sequence: TGTGCCAGCAGCACCACCGGGACCCCCCTGGCCCATGAGCAGTTCTTC. Supplemented by reference TRBV5-4 and TRBJ2-1, the full variable domain reads ETGVTQSPTHLIKTRGQQVTLRCSSQSGHNTVSWYQQALGQGPQFIFQYYREEENGRGNFPPRFSGLQFPNYSSELNVNALELDDSALYLCASSTTGTPLAHEQFFGPGTRLTVL.

This chain connects TRBV7-8 to TRBJ1-5, with a tentative D call TRBD1 (5 bases). The CDR3 is 13 residues long. Germline-derived CDR1 and CDR2 are SGHVS and FQNEAQ. Trimming removed 6 bases from V and 7 bases from J, with 13 bases in between. CDR3 in amino acids: CASSKDRPQPQHF. In DNA form, the CDR3 reads TGTGCCAGCAGTAAAGACAGACCCCAGCCCCAGCATTTT. The full variable domain, rest sourced from reference TRBV7-8 and TRBJ1-5, is GAGVSQSPRYKVAKRGQDVALRCDPISGHVSLFWYQQALGQGPEFLTYFQNEAQLDKSGLPSDRFFAERPEGSVSTLKIQRTQQEDSAVYLCASSKDRPQPQHFGDGTRLSIL.

The chain is built from TRBV3-1 (or the pseudogene TRBV3-2) and TRBJ2-2; possible D gene TRBD1, 6 bases. CDR1 is LGHDT and CDR2 is YNNKEL in the germline V gene (reference sequence). This CDR3 comprises 15 residues. V gave up 1 base and J gave up 4 bases, with 10 bases separating them. The CDR3 region is CASSQVGQSTGELFF. CDR3 nucleotide sequence: TGTGCCAGCAGCCAAGTAGGACAGAGCACCGGGGAGCTGTTTTTT.

V usage is TRBV7-3 and J usage is TRBJ2-2; 10 nucleotides match TRBD1. Germline CDR1 reads SGHTA; CDR2 reads FQGTGA. The V gene end was trimmed by 8 bases and the J gene end by 6 bases; junction bases not matched to a gene: 3. This CDR3 is 13 amino acids long. The CDR3, as DNA: TGTGCCAGCCAGGACAGGGGGTCCGGGGAGCTGTTTTTT. Amino acids: CASQDRGSGELFF.

The rearrangement uses TRBV25-1 and TRBJ2-6, with 7 bases fitting TRBD1. This CDR3 comprises 12 residues. V was clipped by 9 bases and J by 4 bases; unmatched bases: 0. Germline loops: CDR1 MGHDK, CDR2 SYGVNS. Here the CDR3 DNA reads TGTGCCAGACAGGGGGGGGCCAACGTCCTGACTTTC. It codes for CARQGGANVLTF.

V is TRBV5-4 and J is TRBJ2-1, with 7 bases lining up with TRBD2. The CDR3 is 13 amino acids. V lost 4 bases and J lost 7; bases outside the gene matches: 5. The germline CDR1 and CDR2 sequences are SGHNT and YYREEE (reference sequence). CDR3 nucleotide sequence: TGTGCCAGCAGCCCGGGACTACAAAATGAGCAGTTCTTC. Translating gives CASSPGLQNEQFF.

This sequence joins TRBV11-2 and TRBJ1-3; TRBD1 matches 8 bases. Trimming at V came to 5 bases and at J to 4 bases, leaving 10 bases not matched to a gene. This CDR3 comprises 16 residues. Per germline, CDR1 SGHAT and CDR2 FQNNGV. In DNA form, the CDR3 reads TGTGCCAGCAGCCCCATCGGGACAGGCCTCGGAAACACCATATATTTT. This translates into CASSPIGTGLGNTIYF.

This sequence joins TRBV30 and TRBJ2-2, with D unresolved. Germline loops: CDR1 GTSNPN, CDR2 SVGIG (reference sequence). The V end was cut by 4 bases, the J end by 3 bases, with 12 bases between. The length of the CDR3 is 14 residues. CDR3 amino acids: CAWTDIGHTGELFF. CDR3 bases: TGTGCCTGGACTGACATAGGGCACACCGGGGAGCTGTTTTTT. Looking up the rest from reference TRBV30 and TRBJ2-2 gives the full variable domain: SQTIHQWPATLVQPVGSPLSLECTVEGTSNPNLYWYRQAAGRGLQLLFYSVGIGQISSEVPQNLSASRPQDRQFILSSKKLLLSDSGFYLCAWTDIGHTGELFFGEGSRLTVL.

The rearrangement uses TRBV5-1 and TRBJ2-3; the D gene is possibly TRBD2 (6 bases). Trimming removed 3 bases at V and 0 bases at J, with 11 bases between. The CDR3 covers 15 residues. Germline V gene data show CDR1 as SGHRS and CDR2 as YFSETQ. The DNA of the CDR3 is TGCGCCAGCAGCTGGAAGGAGGGGAGCACAGATACGCAGTATTTT. Residues: CASSWKEGSTDTQYF. The entire variable domain, with the rest obtained from reference TRBV5-1 and TRBJ2-3, is as follows: KAGVTQTPRYLIKTRGQQVTLSCSPISGHRSVSWYQQTPGQGLQFLFEYFSETQRNKGNFPGRFSGRQFSNSRSEMNVSTLELGDSALYLCASSWKEGSTDTQYFGPGTRLTVL.

This clone came up a few times. The rearrangement links TRBV4-2 to TRBJ1-1; D unclear. The CDR3 extends over 13 amino acids. V was pared by 0 bases and J by 7 bases, with 9 bases between. In germline, CDR1 is LGHNA, CDR2 YNFKEQ. CDR3: CASSQERQLEAFF. The CDR3 DNA reads as TGTGCCAGCAGCCAAGAACGGCAGCTTGAAGCTTTCTTT.

In nucleotides, the CDR3 is TGTGCCAGCTCACCAACCGACGGCCTTAATGAAAAACTGTTTTTT. Protein sequence: CASSPTDGLNEKLFF. The rearrangement links TRBV18 to TRBJ1-4; D not certain. With 2 bases removed from V and 4 bases from J, the gap between germline ends came to 11 bases. Germline V gives CDR1 KGHSH, CDR2 LQKENI. The CDR3 spans 15 residues.

The chain has TRBV19 and TRBJ2-1, with D possibly TRBD1 on 7 matching bases. Trimming removed 7 bases at V and 4 bases at J, with 14 bases between. This CDR3 region has 14 residues. The germline V gene encodes CDR1 LNHDA and CDR2 SQIVND (reference sequence). The CDR3 nucleotides read TGTGCCAGTAAACCAGGGGGAGGTTACAATGAGCAGTTCTTC. This gives the protein CASKPGGGYNEQFF.

V usage is TRBV4-3 and J usage is TRBJ2-7; TRBD1 agrees at 7 bases. The junction had 7 bases not matched to a gene; V was cut back by 4 bases and J by 4 bases. This CDR3 region has 14 residues. CDR1 is LGHNA, CDR2 YSLEER, per germline. CDR3 in DNA: TGCGCCAGCAGCCCGACAGGGCGCACTTACGAGCAGTACTTC. Residues: CASSPTGRTYEQYF.

The chain employs TRBV5-1 and TRBJ2-5; 7 positions agree with TRBD2. The junction had 4 bases not matched to a gene; V was cut back by 0 bases and J by 2 bases. The CDR3 spans 15 residues. Germline CDR1 reads SGHRS; CDR2 reads YFSETQ. The CDR3 region is CASSLVSSGQETQYF. CDR3 DNA: TGCGCCAGCAGCTTGGTATCTAGCGGACAAGAGACCCAGTACTTC.

This chain uses TRBV19 with TRBJ1-3; 7 bases fit TRBD1. The germline V gene has CDR1 LNHDA and CDR2 SQIVND (reference sequence). This CDR3 region has 15 residues. The V segment lost 4 bases and the J segment 0 bases; nucleotides outside the gene matches: 3. CDR3 protein: CASSTTGASGNTIYF. In nucleotides, the CDR3 is TGTGCCAGTAGTACCACAGGGGCCTCTGGAAACACCATATATTTT.

This clone appeared once. The chain combines TRBV3-1 (or the pseudogene TRBV3-2) with TRBJ2-3; TRBD1 agrees at 7 bases. From germline, CDR1 is LGHDT and CDR2 YNNKEL (reference sequence). Trimming took 4 bases from V and 3 from J; bases not matched to a gene: 1. The CDR3 covers 13 residues. Written as DNA, the CDR3 is TGTGCCAGCAGCCCACAGGGGACAGATACGCAGTATTTT. Its translation is CASSPQGTDTQYF.

This rearrangement joins TRBV2 to TRBJ1-1, with a weak D call TRBD1 (5 bases). The CDR3 extends over 10 amino acids. The germline gives CDR1 SNHLY, CDR2 FYNNEI. Trimming stripped 4 bases from V and 8 bases from J, with 5 bases between. The CDR3 DNA sequence: TGTGCCAGCAGTGGGGGGGAAGCTTTCTTT. Translation gives CASSGGEAFF. Drawing the rest from reference TRBV2 and TRBJ1-1, the complete variable domain is EPEVTQTPSHQVTQMGQEVILRCVPISNHLYFYWYRQILGQKVEFLVSFYNNEISEKSEIFDDQFSVERPDGSNFTLKIRSTKLEDSAMYFCASSGGEAFFGQGTRLTVV.